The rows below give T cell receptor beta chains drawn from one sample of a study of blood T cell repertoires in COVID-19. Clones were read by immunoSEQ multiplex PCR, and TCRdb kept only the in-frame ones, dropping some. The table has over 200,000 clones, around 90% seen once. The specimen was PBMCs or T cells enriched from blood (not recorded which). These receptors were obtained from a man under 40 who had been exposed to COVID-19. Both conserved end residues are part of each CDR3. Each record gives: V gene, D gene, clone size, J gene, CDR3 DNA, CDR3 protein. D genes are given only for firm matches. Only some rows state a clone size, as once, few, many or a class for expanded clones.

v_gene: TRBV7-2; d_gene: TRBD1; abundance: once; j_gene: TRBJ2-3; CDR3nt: TGTGCCAGCAGCTATCCCCGGACAGGGGGGGATACGCAGTATTTT; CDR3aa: CASSYPRTGGDTQYF
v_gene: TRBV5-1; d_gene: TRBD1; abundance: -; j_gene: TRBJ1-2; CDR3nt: TGCGCCAGCAGCTTGCCCGGGACAGGGAAGGCAGGTGATGGCTACACCTTC; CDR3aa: CASSLPGTGKAGDGYTF
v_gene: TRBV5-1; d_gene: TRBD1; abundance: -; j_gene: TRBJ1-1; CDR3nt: TGCGCCAGCAGCTTGGTAACAGGGGGGGACACTGAAGCTTTCTTT; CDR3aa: CASSLVTGGDTEAFF
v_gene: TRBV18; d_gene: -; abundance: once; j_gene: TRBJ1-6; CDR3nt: TGTGCCAGCTCAGAGGGGGACGCACCCCTCCACTTT; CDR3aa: CASSEGDAPLHF
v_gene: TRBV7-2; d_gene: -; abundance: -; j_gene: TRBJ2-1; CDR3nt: TGTGCCAGCAGCTTAGGTCAGGGGTCGGTTAGCGATGAGCAGTTCTTC; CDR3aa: CASSLGQGSVSDEQFF
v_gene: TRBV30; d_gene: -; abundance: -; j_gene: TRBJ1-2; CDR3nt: TGTGCCTGGAGTAATCCCAGGGCCGGGAGCTATGGCTACACCTTC; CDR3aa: CAWSNPRAGSYGYTF
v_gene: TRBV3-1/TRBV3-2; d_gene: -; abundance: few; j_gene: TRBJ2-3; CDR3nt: TGTGCCAGCAGTCGGGACACTTCCACAGATACGCAGTATTTT; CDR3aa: CASSRDTSTDTQYF
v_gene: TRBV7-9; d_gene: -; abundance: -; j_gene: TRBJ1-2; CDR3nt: TGTGCCAGCAGCCCGGGACTGAACTATGGCTACACCTTC; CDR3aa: CASSPGLNYGYTF
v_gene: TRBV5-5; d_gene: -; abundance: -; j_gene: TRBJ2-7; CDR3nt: TGTGCCAGCAGCTTGGAGTGGGGGGACTACGAGCAGTACTTC; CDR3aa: CASSLEWGDYEQYF
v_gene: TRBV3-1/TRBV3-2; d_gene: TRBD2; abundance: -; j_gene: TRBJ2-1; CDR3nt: TGTGCCAGCAGCCAAGGGGGGACTAGCGGTTCCCAGTCCTACAATGAGCAGTTCTTC; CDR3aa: CASSQGGTSGSQSYNEQFF
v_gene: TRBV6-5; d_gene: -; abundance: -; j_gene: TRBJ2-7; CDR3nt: TGTGCCAGCAGGGGGGCGACCGGCAGCTCCTACGAGCAGTACTTC; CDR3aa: CASRGATGSSYEQYF
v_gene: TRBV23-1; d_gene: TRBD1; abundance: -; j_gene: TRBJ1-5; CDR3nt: TGCGCCAGCAAGACAATCCGGACAGGGCCGCATGGGCCCCAGCATTTT; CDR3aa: CASKTIRTGPHGPQHF
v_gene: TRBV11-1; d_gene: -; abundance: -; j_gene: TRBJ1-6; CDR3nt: TGTGCCAGCAGCTGGAGCTCCTATAATTCACCCCTCCACTTT; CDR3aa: CASSWSSYNSPLHF
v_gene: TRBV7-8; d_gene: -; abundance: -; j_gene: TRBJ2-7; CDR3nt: TGTGCCAGCAGCCCACACACGCGGGGTTACTACGAGCAGTACTTC; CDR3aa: CASSPHTRGYYEQYF
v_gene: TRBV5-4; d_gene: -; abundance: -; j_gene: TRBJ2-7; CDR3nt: TGTGCCAGCAGCTTGGGGACAGAAATCAACTACGAGCAGTACTTC; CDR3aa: CASSLGTEINYEQYF
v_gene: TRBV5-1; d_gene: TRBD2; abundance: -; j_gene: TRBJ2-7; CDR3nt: TGCGCCAGCAGCTTGGGACTAGCGAGGGCATCCCTCTACGAGCAGTACTTC; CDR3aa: CASSLGLARASLYEQYF
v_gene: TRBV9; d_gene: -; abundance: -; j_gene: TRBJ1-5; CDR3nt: TGTGCCCGCAGCGGGGGGGGAGGTCAGCCCCAGCATTTT; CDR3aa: CARSGGGGQPQHF